What follows are 18 T cell receptor beta chains derived from one specimen sequenced in a study of CD8+ T cells in alopecia areata. Treatment defined: oral pan-JAK inhibitor, 5-10 mg twice daily. Extracted RNA was reverse transcribed, and the resulting cDNA served as sequencing template. Measured with immunoSEQ multiplex PCR; TCRdb has only the in-frame clones, and not every one. The sample contains some 170,000 clones, 50% to 65% of which appear only once. Material: CD8+ T cells sorted from blood, obtained at week 24, from a patient treated with tofacitinib. Source of these receptors: a human donor with alopecia areata.

The chain links TRBV5-1 to TRBJ2-7; 9 bases are a match to TRBD1. After removal of 4 bases from V and 4 bases from J, the junction contained 0 bases not matched to a gene. This CDR3 comprises 12 residues. Germline V CDR1 and CDR2: SGHRS, YFSETQ. As DNA, the CDR3 is TGCGCCAGCAGCGACAGGGGGTACGAGCAGTACTTC. This translates into CASSDRGYEQYF.

The V call is TRBV6-5, the J call TRBJ2-7; the D is unclear. V lost 8 bases and J lost 2, with 7 bases in between. The CDR3 contains 11 residues. Per germline, CDR1 MNHEY and CDR2 SVGAGI. In DNA form, the CDR3 reads TGTGCCAGCTCTACCGCCTACGAGCAGTACTTC. Protein product: CASSTAYEQYF.

The rearrangement links TRBV27 to TRBJ1-1, with D perhaps TRBD1 (5 bases). CDR3 length: 13 amino acids. Germline V lookup: CDR1 MNHEY, CDR2 SMNVEV (reference sequence). Trimming took 8 bases from V and 5 from J, leaving 15 bases between them. The CDR3 spells CASAYGASTEAFF. The CDR3 nucleotides read TGTGCCAGCGCGTATGGGGCGAGTACTGAAGCTTTCTTT.

The chain has TRBV29-1 and TRBJ1-1; D not certain. Germline loops: CDR1 SQVTM, CDR2 ANQGSEA. This CDR3 spans 14 amino acids. Trimming pared 1 base from V and 4 bases from J, leaving 13 bases between. This CDR3 reads CSVEALGIFTEAFF. Written as DNA, the CDR3 is TGCAGCGTTGAAGCACTAGGGATCTTCACTGAAGCTTTCTTT.

The chain is built from TRBV27 and TRBJ2-1; 11 nucleotides line up with TRBD2. The CDR3 loop spans 16 amino acids. V dropped 5 bases and J dropped 4; count of bases not matched to a gene: 7. CDR1 MNHEY and CDR2 SMNVEV come from the germline V gene (reference sequence). The CDR3 loop reads CASSPITSGGYNEQFF. CDR3 coding DNA: TGTGCCAGCAGTCCGATTACTAGCGGGGGTTACAATGAGCAGTTCTTC.

This chain links TRBV9 with TRBJ2-6, with 7 bases that match TRBD1. This CDR3 has 17 amino acids. The V gene's germline CDR1 is SGDLS and CDR2 YYNGEE. The V and J ends lost 3 bases and 0 bases, in that order; junction bases with no gene match: 6. In DNA, the CDR3 is TGTGCCAGCAGCGGACTACAGGGGAACTCTGGGGCCAACGTCCTGACTTTC. Amino acids: CASSGLQGNSGANVLTF. Using reference TRBV9 and TRBJ2-6 for the parts outside the CDR3, the full variable domain is DSGVTQTPKHLITATGQRVTLRCSPRSGDLSVYWYQQSLDQGLQFLIQYYNGEERAKGNILERFSAQQFPDLHSELNLSSLELGDSALYFCASSGLQGNSGANVLTFGAGSRLTVL.

The gene calls are TRBV4-3 and TRBJ1-4; D call uncertain. CDR1 and CDR2 from the germline V gene are LGHNA and YSLEER. This CDR3 region has 16 residues. Trimming stripped 0 bases from V and 0 bases from J, with 8 bases between. For the CDR3, the DNA is TGCGCCAGCAGCCAAGATCGCGGGGCAACTAATGAAAAACTGTTTTTT. It encodes CASSQDRGATNEKLFF.

The rearrangement uses TRBV7-6 and TRBJ2-1, with 12 positions matching TRBD2. The CDR3 consists of 15 residues. J gave up 4 bases and V 5 bases, and 3 bases lay outside the gene matches. In germline, CDR1 is SGHVS, CDR2 FNYEAQ. The CDR3 reads CASSELAGGYNEQFF. CDR3 in DNA: TGTGCCAGCAGCGAACTAGCGGGGGGTTACAATGAGCAGTTCTTC.

This sequence joins TRBV20-1 and TRBJ2-7, with D tentatively TRBD2 (6 bases). Germline CDR1 DFQATT, CDR2 SNEGSKA (reference sequence). The CDR3 length is 11 residues. V lost 4 bases and J 9 bases, leaving 13 bases between the germline ends. In nucleotides, the CDR3 is TGCAGTGCTAAGGTCGGGGGACCGCAGTACTTC. This encodes CSAKVGGPQYF.

This chain links TRBV7-9 with TRBJ1-4; D remains ambiguous. The germline V gene encodes CDR1 SEHNR and CDR2 FQNEAQ (reference sequence). The V end was cut by 5 bases, the J end by 5 bases, with 6 bases between. CDR3 length equals 12 residues. In DNA, the CDR3 is TGTGCCAGCAGCCTCAACAATGAAAAACTGTTTTTT. This gives the protein CASSLNNEKLFF. Complete variable domain (other parts from reference TRBV7-9 and TRBJ1-4): DTGVSQNPRHKITKRGQNVTFRCDPISEHNRLYWYRQTLGQGPEFLTYFQNEAQLEKSRLLSDRFSAERPKGSFSTLEIQRTEQGDSAMYLCASSLNNEKLFFGSGTQLSVL.

The V and J genes are TRBV7-9 and TRBJ2-7, with D unresolved. Trimming pared 3 bases from V and 2 bases from J, leaving 5 bases between. This CDR3 contains 12 residues. Germline V gene data show CDR1 as SEHNR and CDR2 as FQNEAQ (reference sequence). The CDR3 sequence: CASSFETYEQYF. The CDR3 DNA follows: TGTGCCAGCAGCTTTGAAACCTACGAGCAGTACTTC.

This clone came up a few times. The V gene is TRBV7-9, the J gene TRBJ1-1; D remains unclear. There are 12 residues in the CDR3. Germline V gene data show CDR1 as SEHNR and CDR2 as FQNEAQ (reference sequence). V lost 5 bases to trimming and J lost 7 bases, with 11 bases between them. CDR3 region: CASSPALHEAFF. In DNA, the CDR3 is TGTGCCAGCAGCCCAGCGCTTCATGAAGCTTTCTTT.

The rearrangement links TRBV2 to TRBJ1-2, with 9 bases lining up with TRBD1. Germline lookup yields CDR1 SNHLY and CDR2 FYNNEI. V dropped 5 bases and J dropped 12; count of bases not matched to a gene: 16. The CDR3 extends over 15 amino acids. This CDR3 is CASSINSQGAQGHTF. In DNA form, the CDR3 reads TGTGCCAGCAGTATCAACTCACAGGGGGCGCAAGGCCACACCTTC.

V usage is TRBV7-9 and J usage is TRBJ2-5; possibly TRBD1 for D (5 bases). CDR1 and CDR2 from the germline V gene are SEHNR and FQNEAQ (reference sequence). CDR3 length equals 15 residues. The V end lost 3 bases, the J end lost 0 bases, and 11 bases lay between the germline ends. Here the CDR3 DNA reads TGTGCCAGCAGCTTCCTCCAGGGCGACCAAGAGACCCAGTACTTC. This gives the protein CASSFLQGDQETQYF.

The chain couples TRBV6-6 to TRBJ1-1, with D hard to call. The CDR3 runs 14 residues. V was pared by 5 bases and J by 4 bases, with 14 bases between. CDR1 and CDR2 from the germline V gene are MNHNY and SVGAGI (reference sequence). CDR3 nucleotides: TGTGCCAGCAGTCCTAACCCCTCGCGCACTGAAGCTTTCTTT. This sequence encodes CASSPNPSRTEAFF.

The chain carries TRBV15 and TRBJ2-3, with 9 bases aligning to TRBD2. V shed 6 bases and J 0 bases; nucleotides not matched to a gene: 10. Per germline, CDR1 LNHNV and CDR2 YYDKDF (reference sequence). This CDR3 has 17 residues. The CDR3 nucleotides are TGTGCCACCAGTTATAGCGGGGGCCAGGGTAGCACAGATACGCAGTATTTT. Protein: CATSYSGGQGSTDTQYF.

The genes are TRBV5-6 and TRBJ2-2; D remains unclear. Germline CDR1 SGHDT, CDR2 YYEEEE. Trimming removed 2 bases from V and 6 bases from J, with 5 bases in between. The CDR3 consists of 12 residues. The CDR3 region is CASSFSSGELFF. DNA of the CDR3: TGTGCCAGCAGCTTCTCCTCCGGGGAGCTGTTTTTT.

This chain uses TRBV25-1 with TRBJ1-2, with D possibly matching TRBD1 (5 bases). Trimming pared 5 bases from V and 7 bases from J, leaving 11 bases between. There are 12 residues in the CDR3. Germline V gives CDR1 MGHDK, CDR2 SYGVNS. The CDR3 loop is CASSLRAGGYTF. As DNA, the CDR3 is TGTGCCAGCAGTCTCAGGGCCGGTGGCTACACCTTC.